This TCR beta chain was sequenced for a study of cytomegalovirus exposure and HLA in healthy donors. Here immunoSEQ multiplex PCR was the method, and the copy in TCRdb shows in-frame clones only, minus some. The repertoire includes approximately 230,000 clones, about 90% of them detected once, and around 13% sits in the top ten. Trimming cost V 4 bases and J 4 bases, with 7 bases left between them. The CDR3 spans 11 residues. The germline CDR1 and CDR2 sequences are SQVTM and ANQGSEA. The V gene is TRBV29-1, the J gene TRBJ1-1; no clear D gene. The source material was PBMCs. The clonotype comes from a man younger than 30 in good health and CMV-seropositive. The CDR3 coding sequence is TGCAGCGTTGCCCCCTCCACTGAAGCTTTCTTT. Its protein is CSVAPSTEAFF.